The rows below give T cell receptor beta chains drawn from one sample of a study of control samples from healthy donors and cancer patients. Sequencing was performed with immunoSEQ multiplex PCR; in TCRdb, only in-frame clones are kept and a portion is missing. This table holds about 110,000 clones, 82% found once. The sequenced sample was blood. These receptors were obtained from a man aged 18 to 30 in good health. The CDR3 runs from the conserved cysteine through the conserved F or W. A D gene is named only where the DNA matches it firmly. The size field is filled for only some rows; it gives once, few, many or a size class.

len	d_gene	v_gene	abundance	j_gene	CDR3nt	CDR3aa
15	TRBD1	TRBV7-6	-	TRBJ2-3	TGTGCCAGCAGCCTCTACGACAGGGGCACAGATACGCAGTATTTT	CASSLYDRGTDTQYF
15	TRBD1	TRBV6-6	-	TRBJ2-7	TGTGCCAGCAGTTACTCAAAACAGGGGGCCCTAGAGCAGTACTTC	CASSYSKQGALEQYF
16	TRBD1	TRBV27	-	TRBJ1-1	TGTGCCAGCAGTCTAAAGGCGGGACAGGGGGCTGTCGAAGCTTTCTTT	CASSLKAGQGAVEAFF
13	-	TRBV30	-	TRBJ1-5	TGTGCCTGGAGCGGTGCCAGGAATCAGCCCCAGCATTTT	CAWSGARNQPQHF
14	-	TRBV19	-	TRBJ1-1	TGTGCCAGTGTCGAGGGGGAAGTAAACACTGAAGCTTTCTTT	CASVEGEVNTEAFF
12	TRBD1	TRBV30	-	TRBJ2-1	TGTGCCTGGACAGGGGGCCGCAATGAGCAGTTCTTC	CAWTGGRNEQFF
13	-	TRBV18	-	TRBJ2-1	TGTGCCAGCTCACCACCGGTGGGGGACCCTCAGTTCTTC	CASSPPVGDPQFF
15	-	TRBV11-2	-	TRBJ1-2	TGTGCCAGCAGCTTAACTAGGGGGGATCTCTATGGCTACACCTTC	CASSLTRGDLYGYTF
15	-	TRBV5-4	-	TRBJ2-1	TGTGCCAGCAGCTTGGGCGGGGCCGAAAGCAATGAGCAGTTCTTC	CASSLGGAESNEQFF
13	-	TRBV6-1	few	TRBJ1-2	TGTGCCAGCAGTGAGGACAGTCACTATGGCTACACCTTC	CASSEDSHYGYTF
14	-	TRBV4-3	once	TRBJ2-7	TGCGCCAGCAGCCAAGTATTTGGTTCGGATAAGCAGTACTTC	CASSQVFGSDKQYF
17	TRBD1	TRBV11-2	-	TRBJ1-1	TGTGCCAGCAGCCTTAACCGGGACAGTAGGCTGAACACTGAAGCTTTCTTT	CASSLNRDSRLNTEAFF
16	-	TRBV11-3	-	TRBJ1-1	TGTGCCAGCAGCTTAGTAGAAACAGTCATGAACACTGAAGCTTTCTTT	CASSLVETVMNTEAFF
16	TRBD1	TRBV19	-	TRBJ1-2	TGTGCCAGTAACTTTCGAGGACAGGAGACTTTGGGGGGCTACACCTTC	CASNFRGQETLGGYTF
14	-	TRBV9	large	TRBJ1-5	TGTGCCAGCAGTGGGGGAGCTAGCAATCAGCCCCAGCATTTT	CASSGGASNQPQHF
14	-	TRBV4-3	-	TRBJ2-2	TGCGCCAGCAGCCAAGATCCGGGAACCGGGGAGCTGTTTTTT	CASSQDPGTGELFF
16	-	TRBV3-1/TRBV3-2	-	TRBJ1-2	TGTGCCAGCAGCCAAGAGTCTTCCGGCCGGAGTCTGGGCTACACCTTC	CASSQESSGRSLGYTF